The 10 T cell receptor beta chains given below trace back to one sample, sequenced in a study of blood T cell repertoires in COVID-19. The repertoire was sequenced with immunoSEQ multiplex PCR; TCRdb's copy has only in-frame clones and lacks some. The table has around 300,000 clones, roughly 90% seen once. Sequencing was done on a sample of peripheral blood. Receptors were obtained from a woman aged 45-65 years with active or convalescent COVID-19.

This chain joins TRBV13 and TRBJ1-6; unclear D gene. V was cut by 5 bases and J by 2 bases, with 13 bases left in between. CDR1 is PRHDT, CDR2 FYEKMQ, per germline (reference sequence). This CDR3 comprises 16 residues. CDR3 in amino acids: CASSEVGTTYNSPLHF. Here the CDR3 DNA reads TGTGCCAGCAGCGAAGTAGGAACTACCTATAATTCACCCCTCCACTTT.

This rearrangement joins TRBV7-9 to TRBJ2-5; tentatively, D is TRBD2 (6 bases). The CDR3 extends over 15 amino acids. The V end was cut by 0 bases, the J end by 1 base, with 9 bases between. Germline loops: CDR1 SEHNR, CDR2 FQNEAQ (reference sequence). CDR3 region: CASSLAEGPQETQYF. DNA for the CDR3: TGTGCCAGCAGCTTAGCGGAGGGGCCCCAAGAGACCCAGTACTTC.

The chain's CDR3 is CASSQEAGTGFQPQHF. CDR3 coding DNA: TGCGCCAGCAGCCAAGAAGCTGGGACAGGGTTTCAGCCCCAGCATTTT. The V and J genes are TRBV4-1 and TRBJ1-5, with 9 bases identical to TRBD1. Germline values: CDR1 MGHRA, CDR2 YSYEKL. This CDR3 spans 16 amino acids. The ends lost 0 bases at V and 6 bases at J; junction bases unmatched: 6.

The chain employs TRBV5-4 and TRBJ1-2, with 8 nucleotides matching TRBD1. J was trimmed by 6 bases and V by 1 base; bases with no gene match: 5. Germline V gene lookup returns CDR1 SGHNT and CDR2 YYREEE (reference sequence). The CDR3 spans 14 residues. The CDR3 DNA reads TGTGCCAGCAGCTTGACGACAGGGGCGAATGGCTACACCTTC. This gives the protein CASSLTTGANGYTF. The whole variable domain, filled in from reference TRBV5-4 and TRBJ1-2, reads ETGVTQSPTHLIKTRGQQVTLRCSSQSGHNTVSWYQQALGQGPQFIFQYYREEENGRGNFPPRFSGLQFPNYSSELNVNALELDDSALYLCASSLTTGANGYTFGSGTRLTVV.

The rearrangement uses TRBV4-1 and TRBJ1-1; the D gene is possibly TRBD1 (6 bases). Between the trimmed V and J ends, which lost 0 bases and 7 bases, there was a span of 12 bases. The CDR3 consists of 14 residues. Germline-derived CDR1 and CDR2 are MGHRA and YSYEKL. The CDR3 DNA sequence: TGCGCCAGCAGCCAAGACGCGACAGGACTTGAAGCTTTCTTT. It encodes CASSQDATGLEAFF.

For this clone: One junction end disagrees with the germline gene, perhaps due to a read error. The chain joins TRBV5-6 to TRBJ1-1; the D gene is possibly TRBD1 (6 bases). From germline, CDR1 is SGHDT and CDR2 YYEEEE. The CDR3 loop spans 14 amino acids. The chain's CDR3 is CATSLGGGGTEAFF. The CDR3 DNA is TGTGCCACCAGCTTGGGGGGAGGGGGCACTGAAGCTTTCTTT. Together with reference TRBV5-6 and TRBJ1-1, the CDR3 gives the full variable domain: DAGVTQSPTHLIKTRGQQVTLRCSPKSGHDTVSWYQQALGQGPQFIFQYYEEEERQRGNFPDRFSGHQFPNYSSELNVNALLLGDSALYLCATSLGGGGTEAFFGQGTRLTVV.

The chain has TRBV14 and TRBJ1-2; 9 bases match TRBD1. Germline trimming cut 4 bases from V and 8 bases from J; bases unmatched to any gene: 8. Germline CDR1 and CDR2: SGHDN and FVKESK. The CDR3 is 14 residues long. In DNA, the CDR3 is TGTGCCAGCAGCCCGGGACAGGGTCTGGTCGGCTACACCTTC. Protein sequence: CASSPGQGLVGYTF.

The chain carries TRBV19 and TRBJ2-5, with D perhaps matching TRBD1 (6 bases). The V gene lost 5 bases and the J gene lost 4 bases, with 14 bases spanning the gap. Germline CDR1 reads LNHDA; CDR2 reads SQIVND (reference sequence). The CDR3 consists of 14 residues. The CDR3 DNA reads TGTGCCAGTAGTCAGGGACAAATCCGAGAGACCCAGTACTTC. This sequence encodes CASSQGQIRETQYF.

The chain employs TRBV28 and TRBJ2-7, with 8 bases aligning to TRBD2. J was trimmed by 3 bases and V by 3 bases; bases with no gene match: 7. Germline CDR1 reads MDHEN; CDR2 reads SYDVKM. CDR3 length equals 15 residues. CDR3 sequence reads: CASSFSGVGGYEQYF. The DNA of the CDR3 is TGTGCCAGCAGTTTTAGCGGGGTAGGGGGCTACGAGCAGTACTTC.

The V and J genes are TRBV4-3 and TRBJ2-2; 8 bases are a match to TRBD1. This CDR3 comprises 18 residues. V lost 4 bases and J lost 3; bases outside the gene matches: 13. Per germline, CDR1 LGHNA and CDR2 YSLEER. In nucleotides, the CDR3 is TGCGCCAGCAGCCTCAACCCCCAGGGGGCTAGGGACACCGGGGAGCTGTTTTTT. Translating it yields CASSLNPQGARDTGELFF.